Listed here are 21 T cell receptor beta chains from one sample, sequenced in a study of blood T cell repertoires in COVID-19. The protocol was immunoSEQ multiplex PCR, while the TCRdb copy is restricted to in-frame clones and leaves out a portion. Found here are 110,000 or so clones, around three quarters of them singletons; the top ten hold roughly 6.2%. The material sequenced was peripheral blood. These receptor sequences come from a man between 70 and 80 years old with acute or convalescent COVID-19.

This clone was counted a few times. CDR3 region: CASSPRREVIDTQYF. The CDR3 DNA reads as TGTGCCAGCAGCCCTCGTCGGGAGGTAATAGATACGCAGTATTTT. V gene TRBV14 combines with J gene TRBJ2-3, with 7 positions matching TRBD2. The CDR3 has 15 amino acids. Germline lookup yields CDR1 SGHDN and CDR2 FVKESK. Trimming took 4 bases from V and 5 from J; bases not matched to a gene: 9.

The chain carries TRBV10-3 and TRBJ1-5; TRBD1 is a possible D gene (5 bases). Germline lookup yields CDR1 ENHRY and CDR2 SYGVKD. The CDR3 runs 12 residues. The V gene lost 11 bases and the J gene lost 1 base, with 9 bases spanning the gap. The CDR3 DNA is TGTGCCGTGGGGGGGAGCAATCAGCCCCAGCATTTT. This gives the protein CAVGGSNQPQHF.

This clone was detected only a few times. The gene calls are TRBV4-1 and TRBJ1-3; 7 bases fit TRBD1. With V trimmed by 5 bases and J by 2 bases, 9 bases remained unmatched. Germline lookup yields CDR1 MGHRA and CDR2 YSYEKL. This CDR3 has 16 amino acids. The chain's CDR3 is CASSKAGGGAGNTIYF. Here the CDR3 DNA reads TGCGCCAGCAGCAAAGCCGGAGGGGGCGCTGGAAACACCATATATTTT.

The rearrangement links TRBV5-4 to TRBJ2-1; D is possibly TRBD1 (6 bases). Trimming removed 0 bases from V and 2 bases from J, with 12 bases in between. CDR3 length: 16 residues. Germline V gene sequence: CDR1 SGHNT, CDR2 YYREEE (reference sequence). In nucleotides, the CDR3 is TGTGCCAGCAGCTTGGCCACAGGGTCCACCTACAATGAGCAGTTCTTC. It yields the protein CASSLATGSTYNEQFF.

The table lists this clone with a few counts. V and J are TRBV5-8 and TRBJ2-6; a weak D match, TRBD1 (6 bases). From germline, CDR1 is SGHTS and CDR2 YDEGEE. This CDR3 contains 16 residues. Trimming stripped 0 bases from V and 0 bases from J, with 7 bases between. DNA for the CDR3: TGTGCCAGCAGCTTGGAGGGGGTCTCTGGGGCCAACGTCCTGACTTTC. Translated, it gives CASSLEGVSGANVLTF.

The V gene is TRBV5-1, the J gene TRBJ2-2; TRBD2 matches 11 bases. The V gene's germline CDR1 is SGHRS and CDR2 YFSETQ. The CDR3 length is 17 residues. V dropped 0 bases and J dropped 4; count of bases not matched to a gene: 5. The CDR3 protein is CASSLGVTSGVTGELFF. CDR3 bases: TGCGCCAGCAGCTTGGGCGTGACTAGCGGGGTCACCGGGGAGCTGTTTTTT.

The CDR3 reads CASSLIDSSTDTQYF. The CDR3 nucleotides are TGCGCCAGCAGCCTAATCGACAGTTCCACAGATACGCAGTATTTT. The chain employs TRBV4-1 and TRBJ2-3, with D perhaps TRBD1 (5 bases). CDR3 length equals 15 residues. The germline V gene encodes CDR1 MGHRA and CDR2 YSYEKL. V dropped 4 bases and J dropped 2 bases, with 13 bases sitting between them.

V is TRBV6-4 and J is TRBJ2-3; D is perhaps TRBD1 (5 bases). Trimming stripped 7 bases from V and 3 bases from J, with 14 bases between. The CDR3 sequence is 14 residues long. CDR1 and CDR2 (germline): MRHNA, SNTAGT. The DNA of the CDR3 is TGTGCCAGCAAGACCGACCCAGGGACAGATACGCAGTATTTT. This translates into CASKTDPGTDTQYF.

The chain uses TRBV7-2 and TRBJ2-7; D is possibly TRBD2 (5 bases). This CDR3 comprises 14 residues. V was clipped by 0 bases and J by 2 bases, with 8 bases between them. CDR1 and CDR2 from the germline V gene are SGHTA and FQGNSA. CDR3 region: CASSLALAPYEQYF. Here the CDR3 DNA reads TGTGCCAGCAGCTTAGCCCTAGCCCCCTACGAGCAGTACTTC.

The count of this clone is one. V usage is TRBV2 and J usage is TRBJ1-6; tentative D call: TRBD1 (6 bases). Trimming stripped 4 bases from V and 6 bases from J, with 19 bases between. CDR1 SNHLY and CDR2 FYNNEI come from the germline V gene. The CDR3 has 17 amino acids. CDR3 amino acids: CASSGGVAGAPNSPLHF. In nucleotides, the CDR3 is TGTGCCAGCAGTGGGGGAGTAGCGGGGGCGCCTAATTCACCCCTCCACTTT. The complete variable domain, with remaining parts taken from reference TRBV2 and TRBJ1-6, reads EPEVTQTPSHQVTQMGQEVILRCVPISNHLYFYWYRQILGQKVEFLVSFYNNEISEKSEIFDDQFSVERPDGSNFTLKIRSTKLEDSAMYFCASSGGVAGAPNSPLHFGNGTRLTVT.

The chain recombines TRBV7-2 with TRBJ2-5, with 8 bases matching TRBD1. CDR1 is SGHTA, CDR2 FQGNSA, per germline. The V segment lost 5 bases and the J segment 5 bases; nucleotides outside the gene matches: 10. The CDR3 has 15 residues. For the CDR3, the DNA is TGTGCCAGCAGCCCCCGACAGGGGAAGTCGGAGACCCAGTACTTC. The encoded protein is CASSPRQGKSETQYF.

This chain connects TRBV7-2 to TRBJ2-1, with D maybe TRBD1 (8 bases). V lost 5 bases and J 7 bases, leaving 18 bases between the germline ends. Germline CDR1 SGHTA, CDR2 FQGNSA. The CDR3 covers 15 residues. The CDR3 protein is CASSPWTGRGNEQFF. CDR3 in DNA: TGTGCCAGCAGCCCTTGGACAGGGCGGGGGAATGAGCAGTTCTTC.

This chain joins TRBV28 and TRBJ2-7; 11 positions agree with TRBD2. Germline CDR1 MDHEN, CDR2 SYDVKM. V was clipped by 6 bases and J by 1 base; unmatched bases: 17. CDR3 length: 19 amino acids. CDR3 residues: CASSRWGSSGRLRSYEQYF. DNA of the CDR3: TGTGCCAGCAGCCGTTGGGGGTCTAGCGGGAGGTTGAGGTCCTACGAGCAGTACTTC.

Relative to its sample, this clone is large. This chain links TRBV27 with TRBJ2-7, with TRBD1 identical over 7 bases. The CDR3 spans 13 residues. The junction had 3 bases not matched to a gene; V was cut back by 5 bases and J by 2 bases. CDR1 and CDR2 (germline): MNHEY, SMNVEV (reference sequence). CDR3 bases: TGTGCCAGCAGTAGGGACAGTCCCTACGAGCAGTACTTC. Translating it yields CASSRDSPYEQYF.

This chain joins TRBV11-2 and TRBJ2-3, with D perhaps TRBD1 (5 bases). V dropped 5 bases and J dropped 6 bases, with 9 bases sitting between them. Germline CDR1 SGHAT, CDR2 FQNNGV. The length of the CDR3 is 12 residues. As DNA, the CDR3 is TGTGCCAGCAGCCTGACAGTTGATACGCAGTATTTT. Its translation is CASSLTVDTQYF.

The chain recombines TRBV3-1 (or the pseudogene TRBV3-2) with TRBJ2-1; the match to TRBD2 covers 7 bases. The CDR3 contains 15 residues. Germline V gives CDR1 LGHDT, CDR2 YNNKEL (reference sequence). The ends lost 2 bases at V and 0 bases at J; junction bases unmatched: 1. In DNA form, the CDR3 reads TGTGCCAGCAGCCAACTAGCGGACTCCTACAATGAGCAGTTCTTC. Translated: CASSQLADSYNEQFF.

On this clone itself: Mismatch with germline at one junction end may stem from a read error. V is TRBV24-1 and J is TRBJ2-2; a possible D gene is TRBD2 (5 bases). The CDR3 consists of 15 residues. Germline-derived CDR1 and CDR2 are KGHDR and SFDVKD. The CDR3 DNA is TGTGCCACCAGTTCTCGGACGGAGAACACCGGGAAGCTGTTTTTT. Protein sequence: CATSSRTENTGKLFF.

V is TRBV27 and J is TRBJ1-1; D uncertain. The V gene lost 5 bases and the J gene lost 3 bases, with 7 bases spanning the gap. The length of the CDR3 is 12 residues. Germline CDR1 reads MNHEY; CDR2 reads SMNVEV (reference sequence). The CDR3 bases are TGTGCCAGCAGTGGAGGGTACACTGAAGCTTTCTTT. Amino acids: CASSGGYTEAFF.

V gene TRBV6-5 combines with J gene TRBJ2-7, with 12 bases matching TRBD1. The V gene end was trimmed by 6 bases and the J gene end by 6 bases; junction bases not matched to a gene: 6. There are 14 residues in the CDR3. Germline V gene data show CDR1 as MNHEY and CDR2 as SVGAGI. The CDR3 is CASRAGTGGVEQYF. CDR3 DNA sequence: TGTGCCAGCAGGGCCGGGACAGGGGGCGTCGAGCAGTACTTC.

As DNA, the CDR3 is TGTGCCAGTAGTGGCCCGACGACAGGGAACTATGGCTACACCTTC. It codes for CASSGPTTGNYGYTF. V is TRBV19 and J is TRBJ1-2, with 7 bases matching TRBD1. This CDR3 is 15 amino acids long. V was clipped by 5 bases and J by 2 bases; unmatched bases: 8. Germline values: CDR1 LNHDA, CDR2 SQIVND (reference sequence).

V and J are TRBV7-9 and TRBJ1-3, with D uncertain. Trimming removed 5 bases from V and 1 base from J, with 6 bases in between. Germline V gene sequence: CDR1 SEHNR, CDR2 FQNEAQ (reference sequence). The CDR3 loop spans 13 amino acids. CDR3 sequence (DNA): TGTGCCAGCAGCCCGGAGTCTGGAAACACCATATATTTT. Protein: CASSPESGNTIYF. Supplemented by reference TRBV7-9 and TRBJ1-3, the full variable domain reads DTGVSQNPRHKITKRGQNVTFRCDPISEHNRLYWYRQTLGQGPEFLTYFQNEAQLEKSRLLSDRFSAERPKGSFSTLEIQRTEQGDSAMYLCASSPESGNTIYFGEGSWLTVV.